This entry features one TCR beta chain sequence. Its target is unknown. The whole isolated RNA underwent reverse transcription, so sequencing captured expressed TCRB transcripts. Clones were read by immunoSEQ multiplex PCR, and TCRdb kept only the in-frame ones, dropping some. The data contain 35,000 to 50,000 clones, roughly 50% of them singletons. Trimming at V came to 3 bases and at J to 2 bases, leaving 3 bases not matched to a gene. This CDR3 has 13 residues. Germline assignment: CDR1 SQVTM and CDR2 ANQGSEA. This record comes from a study of beta chain features in type 1 diabetes. General observations from the study: For type 1 diabetes patients, VDJ junctions showed fewer insertions and more deletions.

The chain is built from TRBV29-1 and TRBJ2-7, with 8 bases lining up with TRBD2. This TCR derives from a young woman in good health. Input material: stem cell memory CD4+ T cells from blood. CDR3 nucleotide sequence: TGCAGCGTTGACAACGGGGGGGCCTACGAGCAGTACTTC. This sequence encodes CSVDNGGAYEQYF.